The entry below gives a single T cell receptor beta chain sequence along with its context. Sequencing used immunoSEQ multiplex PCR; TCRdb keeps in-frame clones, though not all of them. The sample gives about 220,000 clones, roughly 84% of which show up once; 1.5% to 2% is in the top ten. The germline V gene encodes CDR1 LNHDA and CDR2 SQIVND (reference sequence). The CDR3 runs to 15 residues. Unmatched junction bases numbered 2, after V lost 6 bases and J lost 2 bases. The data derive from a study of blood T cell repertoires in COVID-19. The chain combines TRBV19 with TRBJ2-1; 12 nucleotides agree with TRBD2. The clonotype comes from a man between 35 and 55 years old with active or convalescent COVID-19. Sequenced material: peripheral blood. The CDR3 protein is CASRLAGGPYNEQFF. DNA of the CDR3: TGTGCCAGTAGGCTAGCGGGGGGGCCCTACAATGAGCAGTTCTTC.